This record covers a single T cell receptor beta chain. The antigen is undetermined. These data belong to a study of shared clonotypes between healthy human individuals. Findings of the study overall: A handful of donors showed sharing of around 5% of naive CD4 clonotypes. Richness estimates generally favored naive over memory subsets.

Some clones are missing from TCRdb's copy, which holds only in-frame ones; the method was immunoSEQ multiplex PCR. The sample has around 2,000,000 clones; about 95% are singletons. The naive CD8 population came from CD45RO-negative cells selected for CCR7, without terminally differentiated effector memory CD45RA+ cells. This CDR3 is 15 amino acids long. Trimming cost V 1 base and J 0 bases, with 10 bases left between them. Per germline, CDR1 GTSNPN and CDR2 SVGIG (reference sequence). The clonotype was recovered from a young man in good health. Sequenced input: naive CD8+ T cells sorted from blood. The rearrangement joins TRBV30 to TRBJ1-5; D is possibly TRBD1 (5 bases). The CDR3 nucleotides read TGTGCCTGGAGTGAGGGGACTTATAGCAATCAGCCCCAGCATTTT. Translated: CAWSEGTYSNQPQHF.